The 21 T cell receptor beta chains below come from one sample, sequenced in a study of blood T cell repertoires in COVID-19. Data came from immunoSEQ multiplex PCR; TCRdb stores just in-frame clones and leaves some out. This table holds roughly 370,000 clones, roughly 89% found once. Material: PBMCs or T cells enriched from blood (not recorded which). The source is a woman in her 50s who had recovered from COVID-19.

For the CDR3, the DNA is TGTGCCAGCAGCTGGACCGGACAGGTCTCCTACGAGCAGTACTTC. This encodes CASSWTGQVSYEQYF. The chain combines TRBV7-9 with TRBJ2-7; 7 nucleotides line up with TRBD1. The V gene end was trimmed by 4 bases and the J gene end by 0 bases; junction bases not matched to a gene: 6. The germline CDR1 and CDR2 sequences are SEHNR and FQNEAQ (reference sequence). The CDR3 contains 15 residues.

The rearrangement joins TRBV7-9 to TRBJ1-1, with D tentatively TRBD1 (6 bases). Germline V gives CDR1 SEHNR, CDR2 FQNEAQ (reference sequence). V lost 4 bases to trimming and J lost 2 bases, with 14 bases between them. CDR3 length: 15 amino acids. Here the CDR3 DNA reads TGTGCCAGCAGCTCCGGGGGGGCTATTAACACTGAAGCTTTCTTT. Encoded protein: CASSSGGAINTEAFF.

This chain uses TRBV9 with TRBJ2-2; D ambiguous. The CDR3 loop spans 14 amino acids. Germline CDR1 is SGDLS and CDR2 is YYNGEE. The V end lost 4 bases, the J end lost 4 bases, and 11 bases lay between the germline ends. CDR3 protein: CASSPVPPTGELFF. CDR3 nucleotide sequence: TGTGCCAGCAGCCCGGTCCCCCCCACCGGGGAGCTGTTTTTT.

Written as DNA, the CDR3 is TGCGCCAGCAGCCCGGGACAGTATCAGCCCCAGCATTTT. Its protein is CASSPGQYQPQHF. This sequence joins TRBV23-1 and TRBJ1-5, with 7 positions matching TRBD1. TRBV23-1 is marked as an open reading frame, function uncertain. V was clipped by 6 bases and J by 5 bases; unmatched bases: 4. The CDR3 loop spans 13 amino acids.

The chain links TRBV7-6 to TRBJ1-5; no reliable D call. This CDR3 spans 16 amino acids. Per the germline V gene, CDR1 is SGHVS and CDR2 is FNYEAQ. Trimming left V 1 base short and J 1 base short, with 11 bases between. The CDR3 coding sequence is TGTGCCAGCAGCTTAGGCTTTCCGGGGAGCAATCAGCCCCAGCATTTT. Residues: CASSLGFPGSNQPQHF.

CDR3 nucleotide sequence: TGTGCCAGTAGCAGGACAGGCGGCTACACCTTC. Translated: CASSRTGGYTF. This chain connects TRBV19 to TRBJ1-2, with 7 nucleotides matching TRBD1. The length of the CDR3 is 11 residues. The V gene end was trimmed by 6 bases and the J gene end by 8 bases; junction bases not matched to a gene: 3. CDR1 and CDR2 from the germline V gene are LNHDA and SQIVND (reference sequence). The entire variable domain, with the rest obtained from reference TRBV19 and TRBJ1-2, is as follows: DGGITQSPKYLFRKEGQNVTLSCEQNLNHDAMYWYRQDPGQGLRLIYYSQIVNDFQKGDIAEGYSVSREKKESFPLTVTSAQKNPTAFYLCASSRTGGYTFGSGTRLTVV.

V gene TRBV7-9 combines with J gene TRBJ2-1; TRBD1 is a possible D gene (6 bases). V was clipped by 5 bases and J by 4 bases, with 18 bases between them. The CDR3 has 16 amino acids. Germline loops: CDR1 SEHNR, CDR2 FQNEAQ (reference sequence). The CDR3 nucleotides read TGTGCCAGCAGCCCAGGGGTTGGTACGTGGTACAATGAGCAGTTCTTC. This sequence encodes CASSPGVGTWYNEQFF.

The V call is TRBV27, the J call TRBJ2-1; D is perhaps TRBD1 (6 bases). CDR3 length equals 18 residues. CDR1 MNHEY and CDR2 SMNVEV come from the germline V gene (reference sequence). The V end lost 0 bases, the J end lost 4 bases, and 19 bases lay between the germline ends. CDR3 sequence reads: CASSLSTGLQGIYNEQFF. Written as DNA, the CDR3 is TGTGCCAGCAGTTTATCCACCGGTTTACAGGGAATATACAATGAGCAGTTCTTC.

The chain recombines TRBV5-1 with TRBJ2-6; TRBD1 agrees at 9 bases. The junction had 12 bases not matched to a gene; V was cut back by 4 bases and J by 1 base. The CDR3 covers 19 residues. Germline loops: CDR1 SGHRS, CDR2 YFSETQ. The CDR3 loop is CASSLRVPGQGSGANVLTF. DNA for the CDR3: TGCGCCAGCAGCCTAAGGGTCCCGGGACAGGGATCTGGGGCCAACGTCCTGACTTTC.

The chain joins TRBV7-8 to TRBJ2-5; possible D gene TRBD1, 5 bases. Germline CDR1 and CDR2: SGHVS and FQNEAQ. Trimming took 6 bases from V and 4 from J, leaving 12 bases between them. The CDR3 consists of 13 residues. CDR3 loop: CASRYRFSETQYF. DNA of the CDR3: TGTGCCAGCAGGTACAGGTTTTCAGAGACCCAGTACTTC.

The chain has TRBV3-1 (or the pseudogene TRBV3-2) and TRBJ1-1; D gene uncertain. V lost 0 bases to trimming and J lost 2 bases, with 10 bases between them. Looked up from germline, CDR1 is LGHDT and CDR2 is YNNKEL (reference sequence). This CDR3 is 15 amino acids long. CDR3 sequence (DNA): TGTGCCAGCAGCCAAGATAGCTTTCGAAACACTGAAGCTTTCTTT. As protein: CASSQDSFRNTEAFF.

The CDR3 spells CASGGQITDTQYF. DNA for the CDR3: TGTGCCAGCGGAGGACAGATCACAGATACGCAGTATTTT. This chain uses TRBV2 with TRBJ2-3; a weak D match, TRBD1 (6 bases). Deletions cut 8 bases from V and 2 bases from J, with 11 bases between. CDR1 SNHLY and CDR2 FYNNEI come from the germline V gene. This CDR3 has 13 residues.

The table lists this clone with a few counts. The chain links TRBV2 to TRBJ2-7, with unresolved D. Germline V lookup: CDR1 SNHLY, CDR2 FYNNEI. V lost 4 bases and J 3 bases, leaving 13 bases between the germline ends. The length of the CDR3 is 14 residues. In DNA, the CDR3 is TGTGCCAGCAGTGTAACAGCCGGTAACTACGAGCAGTACTTC. Translating gives CASSVTAGNYEQYF.

The V call is TRBV6-5, the J call TRBJ1-6; TRBD1 might be the D (5 bases). The CDR3 runs to 14 residues. The V end lost 2 bases, the J end lost 9 bases, and 11 bases lay between the germline ends. Germline lookup yields CDR1 MNHEY and CDR2 SVGAGI. The CDR3 sequence: CASSYGRAGSPLHF. The CDR3 DNA follows: TGTGCCAGCAGTTACGGCAGGGCCGGTTCACCCCTCCACTTT.

The chain combines TRBV30 with TRBJ1-5, with 8 bases matching TRBD1. The CDR3 totals 16 residues. V shed 0 bases and J 1 base; nucleotides not matched to a gene: 5. Per the germline V gene, CDR1 is GTSNPN and CDR2 is SVGIG (reference sequence). The CDR3 nucleotides read TGTGCCTGGAGTGTCAGGGGGCGAGGGAGCAATCAGCCCCAGCATTTT. Amino acid sequence: CAWSVRGRGSNQPQHF.

The chain employs TRBV30 and TRBJ1-3, with a tentative D call TRBD1 (5 bases). The CDR3 sequence is 12 residues long. V shed 5 bases and J shed 2 bases, with 7 bases lying between them. CDR1 and CDR2 (germline): GTSNPN, SVGIG (reference sequence). The CDR3 loop is CAWGAPGNTIYF. The DNA of the CDR3 is TGTGCCTGGGGGGCCCCTGGAAACACCATATATTTT.

This clone has only a few counts. The J gene is TRBJ2-7, the V gene TRBV5-1, with 9 bases fitting TRBD2. V was clipped by 0 bases and J by 3 bases; unmatched bases: 1. The CDR3 consists of 14 residues. Germline-derived CDR1 and CDR2 are SGHRS and YFSETQ. Here the CDR3 DNA reads TGCGCCAGCAGCTTGGAAGCGGGGGGCTACGAGCAGTACTTC. This gives the protein CASSLEAGGYEQYF.

This chain uses TRBV9 with TRBJ1-6, with a weak D call TRBD1 (6 bases). Germline CDR1 and CDR2: SGDLS and YYNGEE. The CDR3 is made up of 16 amino acids. V lost 0 bases to trimming and J lost 9 bases, with 16 bases between them. CDR3 sequence reads: CASSVAATGGSSPLHF. The CDR3 nucleotides read TGTGCCAGCAGCGTAGCCGCCACTGGGGGCAGTTCACCCCTCCACTTT.

The chain uses TRBV4-2 and TRBJ1-3; D is undetermined. Germline lookup yields CDR1 LGHNA and CDR2 YNFKEQ. The V end lost 0 bases, the J end lost 3 bases, and 18 bases lay between the germline ends. The CDR3 has 18 amino acids. The chain's CDR3 is CASSQDVTVSAVGNTIYF. CDR3 nucleotides: TGTGCCAGCAGCCAAGATGTCACGGTGTCAGCGGTTGGAAACACCATATATTTT.

This chain joins TRBV6-1 and TRBJ1-2; a possible D gene is TRBD1 (5 bases). The germline V gene has CDR1 MNHNS and CDR2 SASEGT. The CDR3 consists of 14 residues. The ends were cut back, 1 base at V and 4 bases at J, with 10 bases in the middle. As DNA, the CDR3 is TGTGCCAGCAGTGAAGAGCAGGGATCCTATGGCTACACCTTC. Translation: CASSEEQGSYGYTF.

V and J are TRBV19 and TRBJ2-1; TRBD1 is a possible D gene (6 bases). CDR1 LNHDA and CDR2 SQIVND come from the germline V gene (reference sequence). The CDR3 has 14 residues. The V end lost 3 bases, the J end lost 9 bases, and 15 bases lay between the germline ends. Written as DNA, the CDR3 is TGTGCCAGTAGTATTGACCGGACAGTTGGTGAGCAGTTCTTC. This sequence encodes CASSIDRTVGEQFF. The full variable domain, its missing parts supplied by reference TRBV19 and TRBJ2-1, is DGGITQSPKYLFRKEGQNVTLSCEQNLNHDAMYWYRQDPGQGLRLIYYSQIVNDFQKGDIAEGYSVSREKKESFPLTVTSAQKNPTAFYLCASSIDRTVGEQFFGPGTRLTVL.